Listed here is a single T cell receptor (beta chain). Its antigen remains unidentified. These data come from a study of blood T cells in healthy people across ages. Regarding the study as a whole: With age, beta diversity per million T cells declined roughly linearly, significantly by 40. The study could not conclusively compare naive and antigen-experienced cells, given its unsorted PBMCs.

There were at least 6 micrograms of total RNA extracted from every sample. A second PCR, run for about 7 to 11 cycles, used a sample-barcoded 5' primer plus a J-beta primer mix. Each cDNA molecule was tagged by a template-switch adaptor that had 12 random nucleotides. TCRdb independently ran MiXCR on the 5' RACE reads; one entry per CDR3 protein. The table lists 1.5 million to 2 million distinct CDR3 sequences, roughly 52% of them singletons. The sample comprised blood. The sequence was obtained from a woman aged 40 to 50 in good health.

This CDR3 is CASEGQRYEQYF. CDR3 coding DNA: TGTGCCAGCGAAGGACAGCGCTACGAGCAGTACTTC. V is TRBV6-2 or TRBV6-3 and J is TRBJ2-7; TRBD1 might be the D (6 bases). V gave up 8 bases and J gave up 3 bases, with 11 bases separating them. Germline CDR1 reads MNHEY; CDR2 reads SVGEGT. CDR3 length equals 12 residues.